This is a list of T cell receptor beta chains from one sample in a study of shared T cell receptors in the human thymus. TCRdb keeps only in-frame clones here, not all; method: immunoSEQ multiplex PCR. There are about 660,000 clones in the sample; 88% occur only once, and 0.0085% to 0.012% lies in the top ten. A further study also used this sample, focusing on human thymus T cells.

Sample: thymocytes. All receptors derive from a boy younger than two with a congenital heart defect. CDR3s include the opening cysteine and the closing phenylalanine or tryptophan. The D gene is left open where the match is weak. Expanded clones get a size class; other rows say once, few or many, or leave the size out.

D: .; J: TRBJ1-1; V: TRBV4-2; size: once; DNA: TGTGCCAGCAGCCAAGGTCGAGCTGAAGCTTTCTTT; CDR3: CASSQGRAEAFF
D: .; J: TRBJ2-7; V: TRBV4-2; size: .; DNA: TGTGCCAGCAGCCTTGAGCGGGGAGGGGGCGAGCAGTACTTC; CDR3: CASSLERGGGEQYF
D: TRBD2; J: TRBJ2-3; V: TRBV15; size: .; DNA: TGTGCCACCAGCAAGTTATCTGACCGGGAGGGCCCCACAGATACGCAGTATTTT; CDR3: CATSKLSDREGPTDTQYF
D: TRBD1; J: TRBJ2-7; V: TRBV25-1; size: once; DNA: TGTGCCAGCAGTGATAGGGGACAGGGGAACTACGAGCAGTACTTC; CDR3: CASSDRGQGNYEQYF
D: .; J: TRBJ2-7; V: TRBV4-3; size: .; DNA: TGCGCCAGCAGCCAACTCCAGGGAAACTACGAGCAGTACTTC; CDR3: CASSQLQGNYEQYF
D: TRBD1; J: TRBJ2-7; V: TRBV30; size: .; DNA: TGTGCCTGGAGTGTCCAGGGGGCTTACGAGCAGTACTTC; CDR3: CAWSVQGAYEQYF
D: .; J: TRBJ2-2; V: TRBV19; size: few; DNA: TGTGCCAGTAGTATGTCCAGGGGGGACACCGGGGAGCTGTTTTTT; CDR3: CASSMSRGDTGELFF
D: TRBD2; J: TRBJ2-7; V: TRBV11-3; size: .; DNA: TGTGCCAGCAGCTTTTTTGGATCCGGACTAGCGGGAGTTTACGAGCAGTACTTC; CDR3: CASSFFGSGLAGVYEQYF
D: TRBD2; J: TRBJ2-7; V: TRBV4-3; size: .; DNA: TGCGCCAGCAGCCCGGGACTAGCGGGAGGCCGCTACTTC; CDR3: CASSPGLAGGRYF
D: TRBD2; J: TRBJ2-3; V: TRBV5-1; size: .; DNA: TGCGCCAGCAGCCTCGGACTAGCGGGAGAGAGCACAGATACGCAGTATTTT; CDR3: CASSLGLAGESTDTQYF
D: .; J: TRBJ2-2; V: TRBV2; size: .; DNA: TGTGCCAGCAGTGTCCGCGCCGGGGAGCTGTTTTTT; CDR3: CASSVRAGELFF
D: .; J: TRBJ1-2; V: TRBV7-2; size: .; DNA: TGTGCCAGCAGCCGGGGACACCTGCACTATGGCTACACCTTC; CDR3: CASSRGHLHYGYTF